A single sample gave rise to the 15 T cell receptor beta chains below, sequenced in a study of read filtering for tumor transcriptome and immune sequencing. Molecular barcoded adaptors covering alpha/delta and beta/gamma chains were used on roughly 400 ng RNA. TCRdb re-analysed the reads in MiXCR, keeping a single row per CDR3 protein. The data contain roughly 82,000 distinct CDR3 sequences, 12% of them seen just once; the ten biggest clones take up about 16%. Material: a population of CD138-negative cells sorted from bone marrow. Receptors were obtained from a donor aged 40 or over with multiple myeloma.

This clonotype was seen repeatedly, ten times or more. V usage is TRBV29-1 and J usage is TRBJ2-2; TRBD2 is a possible D gene (7 bases). With 7 bases removed from V and 3 bases from J, the gap between germline ends came to 21 bases. From germline, CDR1 is SQVTM and CDR2 ANQGSEA. This CDR3 is built from 16 residues. Here the CDR3 reads CSAVRGGGGDTGELFF. CDR3 DNA sequence: TGCAGCGCCGTAAGGGGGGGCGGAGGCGACACCGGGGAGCTGTTTTTT.

In its sample, this clonotype was seen a few times. The rearrangement joins TRBV19 to TRBJ1-5, with no clear D. CDR1 LNHDA and CDR2 SQIVND come from the germline V gene (reference sequence). The CDR3 is made up of 15 amino acids. V was clipped by 7 bases and J by 3 bases, with 16 bases between them. CDR3 nucleotides: TGTGCCAGTACTCATCTCCAGGAAACCAATCAGCCCCAGCATTTT. It is translated as CASTHLQETNQPQHF.

There are many counts of this clonotype. This sequence joins TRBV4-1 and TRBJ2-7; weak D call: TRBD1 (6 bases). The germline CDR1 and CDR2 sequences are MGHRA and YSYEKL. This CDR3 has 14 residues. V was shortened by 3 bases and J by 5 bases, with 14 bases between the two germline ends. The CDR3 sequence is CASSQGANLNEQYF. CDR3 coding DNA: TGCGCCAGCAGCCAGGGGGCGAATTTGAACGAGCAGTACTTC.

This clonotype has a count of ten or more. The chain links TRBV12-3 or TRBV12-4 to TRBJ1-1, with D hard to call. With 6 bases removed from V and 0 bases from J, the gap between germline ends came to 8 bases. CDR3 length equals 13 residues. The chain's CDR3 is CASSLRVNTEAFF. The CDR3 nucleotides read TGTGCCAGCAGCTTACGGGTGAACACTGAAGCTTTCTTT.

The chain has TRBV29-1 and TRBJ2-1, with TRBD1 matching over 7 bases. V lost 6 bases, J lost 3 bases, and 5 bases stayed unmatched. This CDR3 spans 13 amino acids. CDR1 is SQVTM and CDR2 is ANQGSEA in the germline V gene. The DNA of the CDR3 is TGCAGCGTCCGACAGGGAGACTACAATGAGCAGTTCTTC. Residues: CSVRQGDYNEQFF.

This clonotype was observed at least ten times. The rearrangement uses TRBV18 and TRBJ2-2; TRBD1 matches at 10 bases. Per the germline V gene, CDR1 is KGHSH and CDR2 is LQKENI. The length of the CDR3 is 17 residues. J gave up 0 bases and V 3 bases, and 4 bases lay outside the gene matches. As DNA, the CDR3 is TGTGCCAGCTCACCCTCGGGACAGGGGTCGAACACCGGGGAGCTGTTTTTT. Protein: CASSPSGQGSNTGELFF.

This clonotype has only a few counts. This may come from a read error, since a much larger clone is one base off. The gene calls are TRBV5-1 and TRBJ2-1; D gene unclear. Germline CDR1 is SGHRS and CDR2 is YFSETQ. Trimming cost V 0 bases and J 12 bases, with 19 bases left between them. There are 15 residues in the CDR3. The CDR3, as DNA: TGCGCCAGCAGCTTGGGGCAGCCGGACCCCGATGGGCAGTTCTTC. It specifies CASSLGQPDPDGQFF.

The sample holds one count of this clonotype. Being one base from a much bigger clone, this may be a read error. The chain employs TRBV19 and TRBJ2-2, with 9 bases that match TRBD1. Germline loops: CDR1 LNHDA, CDR2 SQIVND (reference sequence). With V trimmed by 7 bases and J by 2 bases, 8 bases remained unmatched. The CDR3 has 16 residues. The chain's CDR3 is CASNPKGQGNTGELFF. Written as DNA, the CDR3 is TGTGCCAGTAACCCAAAGGGACAGGGTAACACCGGGGAGCTGTTTTTT.

The chain joins TRBV20-1 to TRBJ2-7; 11 bases are a match to TRBD1. This CDR3 is built from 14 residues. V lost 2 bases and J lost 4; bases outside the gene matches: 4. The germline V gene has CDR1 DFQATT and CDR2 SNEGSKA (reference sequence). The CDR3 is CSARTGQGAYEQYF. In DNA form, the CDR3 reads TGCAGTGCTAGAACCGGACAGGGGGCTTACGAGCAGTACTTC.

V gene TRBV23-1 combines with J gene TRBJ1-2; 8 positions agree with TRBD1. TRBV23-1 is labeled an ORF, and its function is uncertain. Trimming cost V 1 base and J 3 bases; bases outside gene matches: 10. This CDR3 is built from 17 residues. The CDR3 is CASSQLGERGQDYGYTF. The CDR3 DNA reads as TGCGCCAGCAGTCAATTGGGGGAACGGGGACAGGACTATGGCTACACCTTC.

The chain combines TRBV3-1 with TRBJ2-1, with D unresolved. The V end lost 1 base, the J end lost 10 bases, and 11 bases lay between the germline ends. The CDR3 totals 13 residues. Germline CDR1 reads LGHDT; CDR2 reads YNNKEL (reference sequence). The CDR3 coding sequence is TGTGCCAGCAGCCAAGGCGAGAGTCGGGAGCAGTTCTTC. Protein sequence: CASSQGESREQFF.

A remark on this clonotype: A much larger clone lies one base from this, so it may be a read error. J is TRBJ1-1 and V is TRBV6-1, with D uncertain. The CDR3 consists of 13 residues. The germline V gene encodes CDR1 MNHNS and CDR2 SASEGT. The CDR3 protein is CASGEAVVNRAFF. Here the CDR3 DNA reads TGTGCCAGCGGTGAAGCGGTAGTTAATCGGGCTTTCTTT.

Comment on this clonotype: This could be a read error, since a much larger clone is one nucleotide away. The genes are TRBV2 and TRBJ2-1, with a possible D match to TRBD2 (5 bases). With 8 bases removed from V and 3 bases from J, the gap between germline ends came to 5 bases. This CDR3 is built from 11 residues. CDR1 and CDR2 from the germline V gene are SNHLY and FYNNEI. CDR3 region: CASGLYNEQFF. The CDR3 DNA reads TGTGCCAGCGGACTCTACAATGAGCAGTTCTTC.

This clonotype was counted between two and nine times. The chain recombines TRBV7-9 with TRBJ2-5, with TRBD1 as a possible D gene (6 bases). The V end was cut by 8 bases, the J end by 5 bases, with 18 bases between. Germline V gives CDR1 SEHNR, CDR2 FQNEAQ (reference sequence). This CDR3 comprises 14 residues. The CDR3 here is CASGSGAWRETQYF. The CDR3 region has the DNA TGTGCCAGCGGGTCAGGGGCTTGGAGGGAGACCCAGTACTTC.

This clonotype has a single count. The genes are TRBV20-1 and TRBJ1-5, with a possible D match to TRBD1 (6 bases). The CDR3 spans 14 residues. Trimming pared 3 bases from V and 11 bases from J, leaving 20 bases between. Germline CDR1 DFQATT, CDR2 SNEGSKA (reference sequence). The CDR3 region is CSARGGTRTRAQHF. In DNA, the CDR3 is TGCAGTGCTAGGGGTGGGACACGAACTCGTGCCCAGCATTTT.